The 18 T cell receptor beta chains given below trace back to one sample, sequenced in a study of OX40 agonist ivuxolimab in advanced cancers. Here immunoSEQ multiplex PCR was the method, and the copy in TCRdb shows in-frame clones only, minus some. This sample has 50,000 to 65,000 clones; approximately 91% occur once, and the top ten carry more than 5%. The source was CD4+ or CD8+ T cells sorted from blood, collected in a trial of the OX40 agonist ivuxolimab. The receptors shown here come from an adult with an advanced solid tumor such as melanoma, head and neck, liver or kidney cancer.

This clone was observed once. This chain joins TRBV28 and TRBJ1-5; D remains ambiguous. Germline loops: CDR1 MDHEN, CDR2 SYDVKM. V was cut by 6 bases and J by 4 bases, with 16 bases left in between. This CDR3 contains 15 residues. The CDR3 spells CASSTRRGGNQPQHF. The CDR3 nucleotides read TGTGCCAGCAGCACGCGGCGGGGAGGAAATCAGCCCCAGCATTTT. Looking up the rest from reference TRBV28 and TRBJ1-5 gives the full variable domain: DVKVTQSSRYLVKRTGEKVFLECVQDMDHENMFWYRQDPGLGLRLIYFSYDVKMKEKGDIPEGYSVSREKKERFSLILESASTNQTSMYLCASSTRRGGNQPQHFGDGTRLSIL.

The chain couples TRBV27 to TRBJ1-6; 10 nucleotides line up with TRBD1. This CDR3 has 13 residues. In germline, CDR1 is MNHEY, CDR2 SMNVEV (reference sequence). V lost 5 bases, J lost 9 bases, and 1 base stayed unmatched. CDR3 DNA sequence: TGTGCCAGCAGTGACAGGGGGCCTTCACCCCTCCACTTT. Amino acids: CASSDRGPSPLHF.

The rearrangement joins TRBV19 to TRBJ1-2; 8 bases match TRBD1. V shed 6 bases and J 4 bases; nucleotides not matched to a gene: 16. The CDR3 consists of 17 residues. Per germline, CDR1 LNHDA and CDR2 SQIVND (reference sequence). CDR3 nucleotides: TGTGCCAGTAGCACCGGGACAGGCCCTAACTTGGGCTATGGCTACACCTTC. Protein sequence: CASSTGTGPNLGYGYTF.

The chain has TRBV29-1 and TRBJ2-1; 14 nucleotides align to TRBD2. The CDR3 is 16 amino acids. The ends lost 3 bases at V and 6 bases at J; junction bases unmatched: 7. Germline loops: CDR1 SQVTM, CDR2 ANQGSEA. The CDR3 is CSVEPRTSGGLNEQFF. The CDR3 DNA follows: TGCAGCGTTGAGCCCCGGACTAGCGGGGGGCTCAATGAGCAGTTCTTC.

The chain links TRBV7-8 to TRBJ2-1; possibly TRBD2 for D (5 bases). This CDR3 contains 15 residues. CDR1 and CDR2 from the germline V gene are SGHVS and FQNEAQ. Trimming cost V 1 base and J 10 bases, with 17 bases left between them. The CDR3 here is CASSLGPEGLGEQFF. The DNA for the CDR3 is TGTGCCAGCAGCTTAGGGCCAGAGGGCCTGGGAGAGCAGTTCTTC.

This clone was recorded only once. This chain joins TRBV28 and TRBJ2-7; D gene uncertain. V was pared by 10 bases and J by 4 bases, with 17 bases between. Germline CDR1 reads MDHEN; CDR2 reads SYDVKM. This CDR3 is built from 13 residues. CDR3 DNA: TGTGCCACCCTGGTCGGCAGGCCTTACGAGCAGTACTTC. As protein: CATLVGRPYEQYF.

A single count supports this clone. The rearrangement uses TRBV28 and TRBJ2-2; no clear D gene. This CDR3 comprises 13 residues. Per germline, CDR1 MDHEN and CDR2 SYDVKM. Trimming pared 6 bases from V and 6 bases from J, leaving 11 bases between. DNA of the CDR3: TGTGCCAGCAGCCTCCCAGCGCCCGGGGAGCTGTTTTTT. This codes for CASSLPAPGELFF.

This CDR3 is CASSATVTYEQYF. DNA for the CDR3: TGTGCCAGCAGTGCGACAGTCACCTACGAGCAGTACTTC. The chain links TRBV28 to TRBJ2-7; weak D call: TRBD1 (5 bases). The CDR3 sequence is 13 residues long. Trimming took 5 bases from V and 2 from J, leaving 10 bases between them. Germline CDR1 and CDR2: MDHEN and SYDVKM.

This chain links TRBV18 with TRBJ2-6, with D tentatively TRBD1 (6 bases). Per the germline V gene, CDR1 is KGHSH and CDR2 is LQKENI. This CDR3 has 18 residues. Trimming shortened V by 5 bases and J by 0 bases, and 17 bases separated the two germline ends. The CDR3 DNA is TGTGCCAGCTCATCGGTCTACGCACAGGGCTCTGGGGCCAACGTCCTGACTTTC. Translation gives CASSSVYAQGSGANVLTF.

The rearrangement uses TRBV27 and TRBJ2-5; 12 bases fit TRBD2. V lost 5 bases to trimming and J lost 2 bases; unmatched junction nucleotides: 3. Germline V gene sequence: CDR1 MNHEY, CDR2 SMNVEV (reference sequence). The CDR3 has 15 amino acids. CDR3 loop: CASSPGLAGQETQYF. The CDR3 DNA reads TGTGCCAGCAGTCCAGGACTAGCGGGGCAAGAGACCCAGTACTTC.

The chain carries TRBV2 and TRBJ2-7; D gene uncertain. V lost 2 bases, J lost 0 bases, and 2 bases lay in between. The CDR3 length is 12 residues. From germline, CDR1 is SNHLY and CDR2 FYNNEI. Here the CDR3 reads CASSETSYEQYF. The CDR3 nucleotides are TGTGCCAGCAGTGAAACCTCCTACGAGCAGTACTTC.

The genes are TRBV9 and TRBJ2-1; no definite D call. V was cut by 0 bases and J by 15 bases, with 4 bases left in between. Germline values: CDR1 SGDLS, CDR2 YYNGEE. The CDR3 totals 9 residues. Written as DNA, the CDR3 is TGTGCCAGCAGCGTAGAAGTGTTCTTC. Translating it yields CASSVEVFF.

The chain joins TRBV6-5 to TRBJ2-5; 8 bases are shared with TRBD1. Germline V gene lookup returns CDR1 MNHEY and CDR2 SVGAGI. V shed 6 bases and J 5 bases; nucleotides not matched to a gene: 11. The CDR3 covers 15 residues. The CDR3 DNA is TGTGCCAGCAGACCCCAGGGGGCCGCTGGGGAGACCCAGTACTTC. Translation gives CASRPQGAAGETQYF.

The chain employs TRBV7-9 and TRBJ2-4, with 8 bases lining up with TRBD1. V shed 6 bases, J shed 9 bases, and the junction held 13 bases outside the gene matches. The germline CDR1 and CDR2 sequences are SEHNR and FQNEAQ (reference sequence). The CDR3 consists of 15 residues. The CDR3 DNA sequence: TGTGCCAGCAGTCCCCTATCAGGGGGCGTTATCATTCAGTACTTC. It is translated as CASSPLSGGVIIQYF.

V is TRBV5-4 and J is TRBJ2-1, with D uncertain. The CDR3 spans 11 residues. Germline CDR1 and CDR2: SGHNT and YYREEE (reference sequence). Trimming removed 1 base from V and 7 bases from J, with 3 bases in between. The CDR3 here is CASSLINEQFF. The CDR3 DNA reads TGTGCCAGCAGCTTGATTAATGAGCAGTTCTTC. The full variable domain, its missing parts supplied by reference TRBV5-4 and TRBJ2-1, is ETGVTQSPTHLIKTRGQQVTLRCSSQSGHNTVSWYQQALGQGPQFIFQYYREEENGRGNFPPRFSGLQFPNYSSELNVNALELDDSALYLCASSLINEQFFGPGTRLTVL.

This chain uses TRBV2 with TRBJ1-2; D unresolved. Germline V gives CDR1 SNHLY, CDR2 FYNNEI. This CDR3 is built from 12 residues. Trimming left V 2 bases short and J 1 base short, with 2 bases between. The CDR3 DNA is TGTGCCAGCAGTGAACGTAACTATGGCTACACCTTC. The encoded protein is CASSERNYGYTF. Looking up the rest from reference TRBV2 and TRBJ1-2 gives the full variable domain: EPEVTQTPSHQVTQMGQEVILRCVPISNHLYFYWYRQILGQKVEFLVSFYNNEISEKSEIFDDQFSVERPDGSNFTLKIRSTKLEDSAMYFCASSERNYGYTFGSGTRLTVV.

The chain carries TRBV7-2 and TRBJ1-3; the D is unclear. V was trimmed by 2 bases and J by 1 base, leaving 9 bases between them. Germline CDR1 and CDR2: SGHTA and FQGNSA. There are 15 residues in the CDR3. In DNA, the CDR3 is TGTGCCAGCAGCTTATCGGCCGCTTCTGGAAACACCATATATTTT. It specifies CASSLSAASGNTIYF.

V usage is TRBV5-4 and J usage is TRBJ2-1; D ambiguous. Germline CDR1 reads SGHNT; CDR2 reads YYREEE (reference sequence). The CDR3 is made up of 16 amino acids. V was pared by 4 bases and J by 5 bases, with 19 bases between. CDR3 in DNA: TGTGCCAGCAGCCGAGTAAATGACGTGCCACACAATGAGCAGTTCTTC. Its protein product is CASSRVNDVPHNEQFF.